This TCR beta chain is drawn from a study of T cell changes during pregnancy in multiple sclerosis (dated by TCRdb to between 2018 and 2021). About the investigation overall: In women with multiple sclerosis, the researchers looked at how the T cell repertoire shifted as pregnancy progressed.

The library was obtained by the immunoSEQ multiplex PCR assay. As stored in TCRdb, this immuneACCESS dataset retains in-frame rearrangements with V and J assigned. A fraction of the clones does not appear; measured against another copy, unresolved V genes explain less than half of the discrepancy, and the remainder lacks a known reason. In this sample the table shows 20,000 to 25,000 clones, around 86% of which occur a single time. Clones ranked in the top ten supply less than 15% of the sample. Deletion took 6 bases off V and 10 bases off J, with a span of 19 bases between the germline ends. Measured from the cysteine to the phenylalanine, the CDR3 is 14 residues long. Only the CDR3 part of the read is kept: 42 bases, read in frame from the first base. From the germline V gene, CDR1 is MDHEN and CDR2 is SYDVKM. Turning to this clone: The antigen this receptor binds is unknown. Base qualities are not recorded, but no much larger clone differs from it by a single base.

The specimen comprised CD8+ T cells from peripheral blood mononuclear cells, sampled in the first trimester of pregnancy. This receptor was obtained from a female donor in good health, enrolled as a control in a pregnancy study. Recombination joined TRBV28 with TRBJ2-1, with TRBD2 tentatively as D gene (5 bases match). The CDR3 region reads CASSLPYGEREQFF. The DNA sequence is TGTGCCAGCAGCCTCCCCTACGGGGAGAGGGAGCAGTTCTTC.